This record concerns one TCR beta chain sequence. This clone was seen just once. Its antigen is still unknown. No much larger clonotype is one base removed from it; base qualities were not supplied. The data stem from a study of OX40 agonist ivuxolimab in advanced cancers. Turning to the overall study: Ivuxolimab was an agonistic, fully human IgG2 monoclonal antibody directed against OX40 (CD134), a costimulatory receptor. Intravenous ivuxolimab was administered to patients every 2 weeks at six dose levels: 0.01, 0.1, 0.3, 1.5, 3 and 10 mg/kg. Among the 52 dose-escalation patients, around 19 had hepatocellular carcinoma, about 15 melanoma, 9 renal cell carcinoma and 9 head and neck cancer. In the dose-escalation cohort, 65% to 85% of patients were male, and the mean age was 60 years with a range of roughly 23 to 79. Prior anti-PD-1, anti-PD-L1 or anti-CTLA-4 therapy was permitted, and approximately 39% of dose-escalation patients had received checkpoint inhibitors. Partial responses were achieved by three dose-escalation patients, of whom one had hepatocellular carcinoma and two had cutaneous melanoma. The point of sequencing TCRbeta in the periphery was to test whether ivuxolimab changed TCR sequence diversity and drove clonal T-cell expansion. The paper describes the monotherapy dose-escalation part (N of about 54 patients) of the phase I trial of ivuxolimab.

Study-level results and caveats: Low levels of normalized T-cell clonal expansion were also seen in some nonresponding patients. At doses of 0.1 to 3.0 mg/kg, clonal expansion of both CD4+ and CD8+ blood T cells was observed from baseline to week 6. The antigen specificity of the clonally expanded peripheral T cells was not determined. After ivuxolimab, more expanded clones were found on average in CD8+ T cells than in CD4+ T cells. In the 0.1-3.0 mg/kg groups, partial responders had among the lowest normalized peripheral clonal expansion, particularly in CD8+ T cells.

To sequence the TCRbeta CDR3 region, genomic DNA was isolated from the sorted cells. TCRbeta CDR3 regions were sequenced using the immunoSEQ Assay. TCRdb's version of the immuneACCESS table is confined to in-frame rearrangements and falls short of the full clone set. An unresolved V gene accounts for under half of the shortfall where checked; the remainder is of unknown origin. A total of some 69,000 clones appear in this sample, approximately 89% of them only once. Clones ranked in the top ten supply 0.25% to 0.3% of the sample. Patients with a history of autoimmune disease or receiving systemic immunosuppression were excluded from the trial. Peripheral blood for TCR sequencing was drawn from every dose cohort at baseline, at cycle 4 day 1 and at cycle 7 day 1. The samples were taken from a phase I, first-in-human, multicenter, open-label dose-escalation trial of ivuxolimab. Adults with locally advanced or metastatic melanoma, renal cell, hepatocellular, or head and neck squamous cell carcinoma were enrolled in the trial. Before TCR sequencing, CD4+ and CD8+ T cells were separately sorted from peripheral blood.

The specimen was CD4+ or CD8+ T cells sorted from blood, collected in a trial of the OX40 agonist ivuxolimab. The source of this sequence is an adult with an advanced solid tumor such as melanoma, head and neck, liver or kidney cancer.

The DNA sequence reads TGTGCCAGCAGCGTCCAAAGCGGGAGGAATCCCCACGAGCAGTACTTC. Protein translation: CASSVQSGRNPHEQYF. The chain joins TRBV9 to TRBJ2-7; TRBD2 fits 9 bases in the junction. The CDR3 starts with the cysteine, ends with the phenylalanine, and has 16 residues. CDR3 DNA only is kept here, 48 bases in frame from base 1. Unmatched junction bases come to 11, with V trimmed by 2 bases and J by 5 bases. The germline V gene supplies CDR1 SGDLS and CDR2 YYNGEE.